These 16 T cell receptor beta chains share one sample of origin, sequenced in a study of cytomegalovirus exposure and HLA in healthy donors. PCR involved 60 Vbeta and 13 Jbeta primers. Clones were sequenced by immunoSEQ multiplex PCR, and TCRdb holds only the in-frame ones, with some missing. The repertoire includes roughly 150,000 clones, around 80% of them detected once, and less than 2.5% sits in the top ten. The sample was PBMCs. The receptors originated from a male donor in good health and CMV-seronegative.

J is TRBJ1-2 and V is TRBV6-1; a possible D gene is TRBD1 (5 bases). The CDR3 covers 11 residues. Trimming removed 2 bases from V and 13 bases from J, with 11 bases in between. The germline CDR1 and CDR2 sequences are MNHNS and SASEGT. The CDR3 sequence is CASSEWDLPTF. The CDR3 DNA is TGTGCCAGCAGTGAATGGGACTTGCCCACCTTC.

The rearrangement uses TRBV5-4 and TRBJ2-7; a possible D gene is TRBD1 (6 bases). In germline, CDR1 is SGHNT, CDR2 YYREEE (reference sequence). V was trimmed by 4 bases and J by 0 bases, leaving 14 bases between them. The CDR3 has 15 residues. The CDR3 DNA reads as TGTGCCAGCAGCAGAGGACAGACGAGCTCCTACGAGCAGTACTTC. Translating it yields CASSRGQTSSYEQYF.

Points on this clone: Within the sample, other DNA sequences also encode this same CDR3. This chain connects TRBV5-1 to TRBJ1-2, with D perhaps TRBD1 (5 bases). V was shortened by 0 bases and J by 8 bases, with 11 bases between the two germline ends. This CDR3 has 13 residues. Germline CDR1 is SGHRS and CDR2 is YFSETQ. The CDR3 bases are TGCGCCAGCAGCTTGGTGGGGGGTGGCGGCTACACCTTC. Its translation: CASSLVGGGGYTF.

This clone was seen once. The chain employs TRBV4-1 and TRBJ2-5; D is ambiguous. TRBJ2-7 explains the end of the DNA better; the J call may be wrong. The CDR3 totals 14 residues. The germline V gene encodes CDR1 MGHRA and CDR2 YSYEKL. In nucleotides, the CDR3 is TGCGCCAGCAGCCAACCTCTAACGTCCTACGAGCAGTACTTC. Translating it yields CASSQPLTSYEQYF.

The genes are TRBV27 and TRBJ1-5, with 8 bases aligning to TRBD1. V was pared by 10 bases and J by 3 bases, with 11 bases of the junction left unmatched. CDR1 is MNHEY, CDR2 SMNVEV, per germline (reference sequence). The CDR3 is 15 residues long. CDR3 protein: CAILTGGGVNQPQHF. In DNA, the CDR3 is TGTGCCATCCTCACAGGGGGAGGGGTCAATCAGCCCCAGCATTTT.

This clone has just a few counts. The rearrangement uses TRBV14 and TRBJ1-1; D is uncertain. The CDR3 consists of 13 residues. Germline loops: CDR1 SGHDN, CDR2 FVKESK. V was pared by 0 bases and J by 6 bases, with 8 bases between. Here the CDR3 reads CASSQDSLSEAFF. CDR3 nucleotide sequence: TGTGCCAGCAGCCAAGATAGTCTCTCTGAAGCTTTCTTT.

This clone has more than one count but fewer than ten. The chain carries TRBV18 and TRBJ2-5; TRBD2 matches at 7 bases. The CDR3 sequence is 15 residues long. Germline loops: CDR1 KGHSH, CDR2 LQKENI. The junction had 10 bases not matched to a gene; V was cut back by 6 bases and J by 3 bases. The CDR3 sequence is CASSPQRGFEETQYF. The CDR3 DNA reads TGTGCCAGCTCCCCCCAGCGGGGTTTTGAAGAGACCCAGTACTTC.

The V gene is TRBV10-3, the J gene TRBJ2-5, with D possibly being TRBD2 (5 bases). The length of the CDR3 is 15 residues. CDR1 is ENHRY, CDR2 SYGVKD, per germline. Trimming left V 0 bases short and J 7 bases short, with 15 bases between. CDR3 sequence (DNA): TGTGCCATCAGTGAGTCGTTGGACCCCAGCGGGACCCAGTACTTC. It codes for CAISESLDPSGTQYF.

This chain uses TRBV5-4 with TRBJ2-3; TRBD2 matches at 9 bases. Germline V gene sequence: CDR1 SGHNT, CDR2 YYREEE (reference sequence). J gave up 0 bases and V 4 bases, and 6 bases lay outside the gene matches. The CDR3 is 16 residues long. CDR3 loop: CASSPAGGRSTDTQYF. The CDR3 DNA follows: TGTGCCAGCAGCCCCGCGGGGGGGCGAAGCACAGATACGCAGTATTTT.

This chain joins TRBV6-5 and TRBJ1-1, with a tentative D call TRBD1 (5 bases). V was pared by 6 bases and J by 1 base, with 9 bases between. Germline assignment: CDR1 MNHEY and CDR2 SVGAGI. The CDR3 runs 13 residues. CDR3 sequence: CASRRQRNTEAFF. The CDR3 DNA reads TGTGCCAGCAGGAGACAGAGGAACACTGAAGCTTTCTTT.

V is TRBV6-1 and J is TRBJ2-7; TRBD1 matches at 10 bases. The CDR3 has 15 amino acids. Germline V gives CDR1 MNHNS, CDR2 SASEGT. The ends lost 6 bases at V and 4 bases at J; junction bases unmatched: 9. CDR3 sequence reads: CASRPGQGNLYEQYF. The CDR3 DNA sequence: TGTGCCAGCAGACCGGGACAGGGGAATCTATACGAGCAGTACTTC.

The J gene is TRBJ1-2, the V gene TRBV4-3; D is possibly TRBD1 (5 bases). The V and J ends lost 4 bases and 4 bases respectively, with 16 bases between them. Germline values: CDR1 LGHNA, CDR2 YSLEER. The CDR3 is 15 residues long. The CDR3 is CASSLSWARGYGYTF. CDR3 bases: TGCGCCAGCAGCCTAAGCTGGGCAAGGGGCTATGGCTACACCTTC.

The chain uses TRBV5-1 and TRBJ1-1, with a possible D match to TRBD1 (6 bases). Trimming removed 7 bases at V and 1 base at J, with 11 bases between. The CDR3 is 13 amino acids. In germline, CDR1 is SGHRS, CDR2 YFSETQ. The CDR3 region has the DNA TGCGCCAGCGGACCGGGACAGAACACTGAAGCTTTCTTT. Translated: CASGPGQNTEAFF.

The genes are TRBV6-6 and TRBJ2-1, with TRBD1 matching 11 bases. The CDR3 extends over 15 amino acids. Germline CDR1 MNHNY, CDR2 SVGAGI (reference sequence). The trim removed 7 bases at V and 9 bases at J, leaving 11 bases unmatched. CDR3 region: CASTPRDRGEGEQFF. The CDR3 DNA follows: TGTGCCAGCACCCCAAGGGACAGGGGGGAAGGTGAGCAGTTCTTC.

The chain carries TRBV7-8 and TRBJ1-5; weak D call: TRBD1 (6 bases). The CDR3 contains 16 residues. The germline V and J ends were trimmed by 0 bases and 4 bases, with 13 bases remaining between them. CDR1 is SGHVS, CDR2 FQNEAQ, per germline. Written as DNA, the CDR3 is TGTGCCAGCAGCTTAGCCAGGGGAGGGCTTAATCAGCCCCAGCATTTT. This encodes CASSLARGGLNQPQHF.

The chain carries TRBV7-9 and TRBJ2-3; TRBD1 agrees at 8 bases. The CDR3 has 15 amino acids. Trimming at V came to 7 bases and at J to 1 base, leaving 7 bases not matched to a gene. The germline CDR1 and CDR2 sequences are SEHNR and FQNEAQ (reference sequence). The CDR3 region is CASTLGGQGTDTQYF. The CDR3 DNA follows: TGTGCCAGCACCCTGGGGGGACAGGGCACAGATACGCAGTATTTT.